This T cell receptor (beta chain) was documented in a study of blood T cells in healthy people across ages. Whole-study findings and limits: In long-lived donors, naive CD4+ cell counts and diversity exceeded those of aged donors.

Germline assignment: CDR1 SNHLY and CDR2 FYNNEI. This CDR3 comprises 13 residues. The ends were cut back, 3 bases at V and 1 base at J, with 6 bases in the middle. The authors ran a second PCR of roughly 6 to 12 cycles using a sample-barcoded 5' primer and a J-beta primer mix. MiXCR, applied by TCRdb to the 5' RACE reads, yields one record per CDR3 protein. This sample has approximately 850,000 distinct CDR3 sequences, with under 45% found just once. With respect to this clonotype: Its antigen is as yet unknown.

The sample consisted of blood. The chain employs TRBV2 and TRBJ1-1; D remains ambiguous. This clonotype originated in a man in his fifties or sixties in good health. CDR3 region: CASSEGSNTEAFF. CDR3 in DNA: TGTGCCAGCAGTGAGGGCTCGAACACTGAAGCTTTCTTT.